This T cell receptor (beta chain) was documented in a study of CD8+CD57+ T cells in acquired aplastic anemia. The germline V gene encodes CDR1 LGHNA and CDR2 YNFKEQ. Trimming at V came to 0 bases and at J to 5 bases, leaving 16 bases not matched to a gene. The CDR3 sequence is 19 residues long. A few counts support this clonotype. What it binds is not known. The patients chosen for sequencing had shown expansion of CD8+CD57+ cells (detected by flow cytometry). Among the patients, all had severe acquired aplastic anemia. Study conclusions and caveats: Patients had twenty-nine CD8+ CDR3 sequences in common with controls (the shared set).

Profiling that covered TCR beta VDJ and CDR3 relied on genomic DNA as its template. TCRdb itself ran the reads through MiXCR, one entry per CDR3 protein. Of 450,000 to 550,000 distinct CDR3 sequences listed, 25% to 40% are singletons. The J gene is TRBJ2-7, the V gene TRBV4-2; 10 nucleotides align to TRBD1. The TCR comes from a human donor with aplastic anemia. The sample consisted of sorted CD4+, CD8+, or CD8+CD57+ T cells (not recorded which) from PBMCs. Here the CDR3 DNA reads TGTGCCAGCAGCCAAGATTTTAGTGTTGGGACAGGGGAAAGGAACGAGCAGTACTTC. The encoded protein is CASSQDFSVGTGERNEQYF.